This TCR beta chain was found in a study of blood T cell repertoires in COVID-19. Study in general: Sites in the United States, Italy and Spain provided acute and convalescent COVID-19 samples. Sample material is recorded as cDNA or gDNA derived from T cells, B-cell-depleted T cells, or PBMCs.

As processed by the authors: Amplification from reference gene primers served as the basis for estimated nucleated cell counts. Generated by immunoSEQ multiplex PCR, the TCRdb table keeps only in-frame clones and is missing some. D and trimming come from the DNA, and the V and J calls and clone size come from that table. The sample holds 200,000 to 250,000 clones, around 90% seen once. The TCR sequence derives from a man between 18 and 29 years old with active or convalescent COVID-19. The sequenced sample consisted of peripheral blood.

The DNA for the CDR3 is TGTGCCAGCAGTTTATTCCCCTCCGCCGGGGAGCTGTTTTTT. Its protein is CASSLFPSAGELFF. This chain connects TRBV27 to TRBJ2-2; D gene unclear. From germline, CDR1 is MNHEY and CDR2 SMNVEV (reference sequence). Trimming stripped 1 base from V and 6 bases from J, with 9 bases between. The length of the CDR3 is 14 residues.